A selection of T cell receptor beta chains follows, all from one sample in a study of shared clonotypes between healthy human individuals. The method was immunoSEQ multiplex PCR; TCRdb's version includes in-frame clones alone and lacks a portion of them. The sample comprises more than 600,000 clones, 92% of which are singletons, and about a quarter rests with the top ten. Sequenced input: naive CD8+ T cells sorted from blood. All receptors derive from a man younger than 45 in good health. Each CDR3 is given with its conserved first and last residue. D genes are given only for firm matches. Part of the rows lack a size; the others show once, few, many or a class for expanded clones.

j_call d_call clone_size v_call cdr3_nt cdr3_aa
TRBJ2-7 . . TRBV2 TGTGCCAGCCGTAGATCCTACGAGCAGTACTTC CASRRSYEQYF
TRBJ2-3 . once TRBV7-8 TGTGCCAGCAGCACCGTGGATACGCAGTATTTT CASSTVDTQYF
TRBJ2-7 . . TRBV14 TGTGCCAGCAGCCAATCCGGGAGATACGAGCAGTACTTC CASSQSGRYEQYF
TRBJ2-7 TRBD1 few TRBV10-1 TGCGCCAGCAGCCCGACAGGGAGTCACGAGCAGTACTTC CASSPTGSHEQYF
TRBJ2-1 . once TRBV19 TGTGCCAGTACCCCCACGTACTACTACTACTACAATGAGCAGTTCTTC CASTPTYYYYYNEQFF
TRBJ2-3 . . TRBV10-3 TGTGCCATCAGTGGTCGTACTGGGAGCACAGATACGCAGTATTTT CAISGRTGSTDTQYF
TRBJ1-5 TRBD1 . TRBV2 TGTGCCAGCAGTGAAGGGGACAGCCATCAGCCCCAGCATTTT CASSEGDSHQPQHF
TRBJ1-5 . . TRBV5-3 TGTGCCAGCTTTATAACAGGTCCTCAGCCCCAGCATTTT CASFITGPQPQHF
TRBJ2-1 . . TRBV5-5 TGTGCCAGCAGCTTGTCCAGGGTGCCTCGGAGAGGCAATGAGCAGTTCTTC CASSLSRVPRRGNEQFF
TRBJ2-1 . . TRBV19 TGTGCCAGTAAGGTAGGGTCTGGTGATAATGAGCAGTTCTTC CASKVGSGDNEQFF
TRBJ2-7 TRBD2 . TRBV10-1 TGCGCCAGCAGTGCGGGGGGATCCTACGAGCAGTACTTC CASSAGGSYEQYF
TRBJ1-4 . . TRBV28 TGTGCCAGCAGGTCTCCAGGGACACGAGGTGAAAAACTGTTTTTT CASRSPGTRGEKLFF
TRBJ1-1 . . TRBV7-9 TGTGCCAGCAGCCCAAAATCCCGTCAGGCGGAGAACACTGAAGCTTTCTTT CASSPKSRQAENTEAFF
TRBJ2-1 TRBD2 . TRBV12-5 TGTGCTAGTGGTTCGGGAGGAGGCTACAATGAGCAGTTCTTC CASGSGGGYNEQFF
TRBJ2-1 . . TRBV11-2 TGTGCCAGCAGCTTAATACGGGAGCGAGCATTCTTC CASSLIRERAFF
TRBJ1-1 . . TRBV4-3 TGCGCCAGCAGCCAAGTGATGGTTGGAGGGAGGACTGAAGCTTTCTTT CASSQVMVGGRTEAFF
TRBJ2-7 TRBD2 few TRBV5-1 TGCGCCAGCAGCTTGGTTAGCGGGAGCGTCTACGAGCAGTACTTC CASSLVSGSVYEQYF
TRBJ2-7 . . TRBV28 TGTGCCAGCAGGAGAGCGGGCCTCAGCTCCTACGAGCAGTACTTC CASRRAGLSSYEQYF
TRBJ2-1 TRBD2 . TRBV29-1 TGCAGCGTTGAAGGCGGGAGTTACAATGAGCAGTTCTTC CSVEGGSYNEQFF
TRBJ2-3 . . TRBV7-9 TGTGCCAGCAGCCCCCCGGGGGTGGGGAGCACAGATACGCAGTATTTT CASSPPGVGSTDTQYF
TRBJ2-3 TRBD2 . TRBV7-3 TGTGCCAGCAGCTTGGTAGCGGGAGGGTCCGCAGATACGCAGTATTTT CASSLVAGGSADTQYF
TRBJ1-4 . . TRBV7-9 TGTGCCAGCAGCTCCCCCGGACAGCTTAATGAAAAACTGTTTTTT CASSSPGQLNEKLFF
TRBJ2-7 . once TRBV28 TGTGCCAGCAGTGAACAGGGCTACGAGCAGTACTTC CASSEQGYEQYF
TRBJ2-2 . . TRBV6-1 TGTGCCAGCAGCCCCCCCACGGCGGGGGAGCTGTTTTTT CASSPPTAGELFF
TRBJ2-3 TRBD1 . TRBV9 TGTGCCAGCAGCGCCGGGACAGGGGGGAGCACAGATACGCAGTATTTT CASSAGTGGSTDTQYF
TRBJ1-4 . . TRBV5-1 TGCGCCAGCAGCCCGGGACGGACTAATGAAAAACTGTTTTTT CASSPGRTNEKLFF
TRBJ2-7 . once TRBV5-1 TGCGCCAGCAGCTTCAACAGCCAATCCCTCGAGCAGTACTTC CASSFNSQSLEQYF
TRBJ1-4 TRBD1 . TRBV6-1 TGTGCCAGCAGTTTATGGCCGGGACAGGGTGAAAAACTGTTTTTT CASSLWPGQGEKLFF
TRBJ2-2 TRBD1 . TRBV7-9 TGTGCCAGCAGCTTAGAACAGGGGGTCAACACCGGGGAGCTGTTTTTT CASSLEQGVNTGELFF
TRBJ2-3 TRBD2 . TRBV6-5 TGTGCCAGCAGCCCCCTAGCGGGAGGGGAAGATACGCAGTATTTT CASSPLAGGEDTQYF
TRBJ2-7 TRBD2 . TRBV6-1 TGTGCCAGCAGTGAGCCCAGCGGGAGGGGGTACGAGCAGTACTTC CASSEPSGRGYEQYF
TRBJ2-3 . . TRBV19 TGTGCCAGTAGTACCGGGACAAGCATCACAGATACGCAGTATTTT CASSTGTSITDTQYF
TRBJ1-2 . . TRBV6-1 TGTGCCAGCAGTACAGGGCAGGTTAACTATGGCTACACCTTC CASSTGQVNYGYTF
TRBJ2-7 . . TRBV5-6 TGTGCCAGCAGCTTCAGCGTAACGAGCGAGCAGTACTTC CASSFSVTSEQYF
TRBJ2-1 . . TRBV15 TGTGCCACCAGCAGATCAGCGTACTCCTACAATGAGCAGTTCTTC CATSRSAYSYNEQFF
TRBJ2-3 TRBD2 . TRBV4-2 TGTGCCAGCAGCCAAGAAGAAGCTAGCGGGACAGATACGCAGTATTTT CASSQEEASGTDTQYF
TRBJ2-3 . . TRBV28 TGTGCCAGCAGTTTTCGGAAAACAGATACGCAGTATTTT CASSFRKTDTQYF
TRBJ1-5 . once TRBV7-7 TGTGCTAGCAGCTTTGGGGGCCGTTATAGCAATCAGCCCCAGCATTTT CASSFGGRYSNQPQHF